The 32 T cell receptor beta chains reported below all come from one sample, sequenced in a study of T cell responses to AZD1222 COVID-19 vaccine. Data came from immunoSEQ multiplex PCR; TCRdb stores just in-frame clones and leaves some out. The repertoire holds approximately 120,000 clones, with approximately 90% as singletons. Here the sequenced sample was peripheral blood, taken on day 0 of AZD1222 vaccination. Receptor source: an adult in good health.

V gene TRBV6-2 or TRBV6-3 combines with J gene TRBJ2-1; 8 positions match TRBD2. Looked up from germline, CDR1 is MNHEY and CDR2 is SVGEGT. V was pared by 6 bases and J by 9 bases, with 13 bases of the junction left unmatched. This CDR3 is 15 amino acids long. CDR3 protein: CASSPPTAGGVEQFF. DNA of the CDR3: TGTGCCAGCAGCCCACCGACCGCGGGAGGTGTTGAGCAGTTCTTC.

The chain has TRBV7-3 and TRBJ2-5, with a possible D match to TRBD2 (5 bases). The CDR3 runs 15 residues. The germline V gene encodes CDR1 SGHTA and CDR2 FQGTGA. Trimming shortened V by 5 bases and J by 0 bases, and 13 bases separated the two germline ends. The CDR3 region has the DNA TGTGCCAGCAGCCCTGGACTTACGTACCAAGAGACCCAGTACTTC. Protein sequence: CASSPGLTYQETQYF.

V gene TRBV7-3 combines with J gene TRBJ2-7, with 7 bases fitting TRBD2. Germline V CDR1 and CDR2: SGHTA, FQGTGA. This CDR3 has 13 amino acids. Trimming took 5 bases from V and 5 from J; bases not matched to a gene: 6. CDR3 DNA sequence: TGTGCCAGCAGCCTACTAGCGTCCCACGAGCAGTACTTC. This sequence encodes CASSLLASHEQYF.

The gene calls are TRBV28 and TRBJ2-7, with D maybe TRBD1 (5 bases). The CDR3 is 15 residues long. Germline V lookup: CDR1 MDHEN, CDR2 SYDVKM. The V end lost 5 bases, the J end lost 3 bases, and 17 bases lay between the germline ends. CDR3: CASSGASQAHYEQYF. The DNA of the CDR3 is TGTGCCAGCAGTGGCGCCTCACAGGCTCACTACGAGCAGTACTTC.

This chain connects TRBV7-9 to TRBJ2-3; D is possibly TRBD2 (6 bases). The CDR3 runs to 17 residues. V was trimmed by 4 bases and J by 2 bases, leaving 19 bases between them. The germline gives CDR1 SEHNR, CDR2 FQNEAQ (reference sequence). CDR3 sequence reads: CASSSWVMASDTDTQYF. CDR3 DNA: TGTGCCAGCAGCTCCTGGGTTATGGCTAGCGACACAGATACGCAGTATTTT.

This chain links TRBV23-1 with TRBJ1-1; D not certain. TRBV23-1 is assigned to the ORF class and has an uncertain function. Trimming took 2 bases from V and 8 from J, leaving 6 bases between them. The CDR3 is 11 residues long. CDR3 nucleotide sequence: TGCGCCAGCAGTCAAAGCAGGGAAGCTTTCTTT. It yields the protein CASSQSREAFF.

V gene TRBV6-1 combines with J gene TRBJ2-1, with D possibly TRBD2 on 5 matching bases. This CDR3 is built from 19 residues. Trimming cost V 4 bases and J 0 bases, with 22 bases left between them. The germline CDR1 and CDR2 sequences are MNHNS and SASEGT. This chain's CDR3 is CASSVDSIRERSSYNEQFF. The CDR3 nucleotides are TGTGCCAGCAGTGTTGATTCAATAAGGGAGCGGAGCTCCTACAATGAGCAGTTCTTC.

Regarding this clone: In the same sample, other DNA sequences code for this CDR3. The chain is built from TRBV18 and TRBJ1-5; 9 bases fit TRBD1. The CDR3 runs 14 residues. Germline lookup yields CDR1 KGHSH and CDR2 LQKENI. V trimming: 3 bases; J trimming: 4 bases; junction bases outside the gene matches: 1. The CDR3: CASSPGTGNQPQHF. The DNA of the CDR3 is TGTGCCAGCTCACCCGGGACAGGGAATCAGCCCCAGCATTTT.

The rearrangement links TRBV6-5 to TRBJ2-2; unclear D gene. This CDR3 is built from 13 residues. Germline V CDR1 and CDR2: MNHEY, SVGAGI. Trimming shortened V by 2 bases and J by 2 bases, and 3 bases separated the two germline ends. The CDR3 sequence: CASSYPNTGELFF. The CDR3 DNA is TGTGCCAGCAGTTACCCTAACACCGGGGAGCTGTTTTTT.

The rearrangement uses TRBV2 and TRBJ1-5, with D possibly TRBD1 on 5 matching bases. The CDR3 totals 12 residues. CDR1 and CDR2 (germline): SNHLY, FYNNEI. Trimming removed 4 bases at V and 7 bases at J, with 8 bases between. The CDR3 protein is CASSGQYQPQHF. The CDR3 DNA reads TGTGCCAGCAGTGGACAGTACCAGCCCCAGCATTTT.

The gene calls are TRBV27 and TRBJ2-3; 8 bases are shared with TRBD1. Germline trimming cut 6 bases from V and 6 bases from J; bases unmatched to any gene: 14. CDR3 length: 16 amino acids. Germline V lookup: CDR1 MNHEY, CDR2 SMNVEV (reference sequence). DNA for the CDR3: TGTGCCAGCAGCCTAAAGGACAGGGAAAGAGGGGATACGCAGTATTTT. This sequence encodes CASSLKDRERGDTQYF.

The rearrangement uses TRBV19 and TRBJ2-1; TRBD2 matches at 7 bases. Germline CDR1 reads LNHDA; CDR2 reads SQIVND (reference sequence). CDR3 length: 14 amino acids. The junction had 8 bases not matched to a gene; V was cut back by 6 bases and J by 6 bases. The CDR3 nucleotides read TGTGCCAGTAGGTCAACGGGGGGAGTCAATGAGCAGTTCTTC. Its translation: CASRSTGGVNEQFF. The full variable domain, rest sourced from reference TRBV19 and TRBJ2-1, is DGGITQSPKYLFRKEGQNVTLSCEQNLNHDAMYWYRQDPGQGLRLIYYSQIVNDFQKGDIAEGYSVSREKKESFPLTVTSAQKNPTAFYLCASRSTGGVNEQFFGPGTRLTVL.

The gene calls are TRBV10-3 and TRBJ2-7; a possible D gene is TRBD2 (5 bases). There are 13 residues in the CDR3. Trimming left V 3 bases short and J 0 bases short, with 6 bases between. From germline, CDR1 is ENHRY and CDR2 SYGVKD. CDR3 amino acids: CAISERGSYEQYF. In DNA, the CDR3 is TGTGCCATCAGTGAACGGGGCTCCTACGAGCAGTACTTC.

V gene TRBV4-3 combines with J gene TRBJ1-4; tentatively, D is TRBD1 (5 bases). V shed 3 bases and J shed 5 bases, with 13 bases lying between them. Looked up from germline, CDR1 is LGHNA and CDR2 is YSLEER. This CDR3 spans 15 amino acids. The CDR3 bases are TGCGCCAGCAGCCAGACAGACATACAGAATGAAAAACTGTTTTTT. Residues: CASSQTDIQNEKLFF.

The chain has TRBV6-2 or TRBV6-3 and TRBJ2-7, with 10 bases that match TRBD2. The germline CDR1 and CDR2 sequences are MNHEY and SVGEGT. The V gene end was trimmed by 6 bases and the J gene end by 4 bases; junction bases not matched to a gene: 15. The CDR3 loop spans 17 amino acids. CDR3 protein: CASSFLAGGPPAYEQYF. As DNA, the CDR3 is TGTGCCAGCAGCTTTTTAGCGGGAGGCCCCCCAGCTTACGAGCAGTACTTC.

The chain recombines TRBV28 with TRBJ2-7, with 10 nucleotides matching TRBD2. CDR1 is MDHEN, CDR2 SYDVKM, per germline. The CDR3 length is 16 residues. With 3 bases clipped from V and 7 bases from J, the junction kept 12 bases outside the gene matches. The CDR3 DNA follows: TGTGCCAGCAGTTTGGCCGCTAGCGGGAGCGTTGGGGAGCAGTACTTC. Its translation is CASSLAASGSVGEQYF.

The chain links TRBV29-1 to TRBJ2-2, with D perhaps matching TRBD1 (5 bases). The CDR3 consists of 14 residues. Between the trimmed V and J ends, which lost 5 bases and 1 base, there was a span of 11 bases. Looked up from germline, CDR1 is SQVTM and CDR2 is ANQGSEA. The CDR3 spells CSVTGLVNTGELFF. The CDR3 DNA follows: TGCAGCGTTACAGGCCTAGTGAACACCGGGGAGCTGTTTTTT.

The V and J genes are TRBV3-1 (or the pseudogene TRBV3-2) and TRBJ2-3, with 7 bases that match TRBD2. V was pared by 1 base and J by 3 bases, with 13 bases of the junction left unmatched. Germline assignment: CDR1 LGHDT and CDR2 YNNKEL (reference sequence). The CDR3 length is 18 residues. In nucleotides, the CDR3 is TGTGCCAGCAGCCAAGGCCCCGGGAGGACTAGTATTACAGATACGCAGTATTTT. As protein: CASSQGPGRTSITDTQYF.

The rearrangement links TRBV4-3 to TRBJ2-5; 15 bases align to TRBD2. The junction had 3 bases not matched to a gene; V was cut back by 0 bases and J by 4 bases. The CDR3 extends over 17 amino acids. Germline V CDR1 and CDR2: LGHNA, YSLEER. This chain's CDR3 is CASSQDPGLAGGETQYF. In DNA form, the CDR3 reads TGCGCCAGCAGCCAAGACCCGGGACTAGCGGGAGGAGAGACCCAGTACTTC.

Details on this clone: One junction end does not reproduce the germline sequence, and a read error may be involved. The V and J genes are TRBV19 and TRBJ2-4, with D perhaps TRBD2 (6 bases). The CDR3 is 13 residues long. Germline CDR1 LNHDA, CDR2 SQIVND (reference sequence). CDR3 sequence (DNA): TGTGCCAGTAGTATTGTTGGGGGGAGGTCCCCTGCGTTC. It is translated as CASSIVGGRSPAF.

This clone was counted between two and nine times. V is TRBV11-3 and J is TRBJ1-1, with D possibly TRBD1 on 5 matching bases. The CDR3 covers 12 residues. Germline CDR1 reads SGHNT; CDR2 reads YENEEA. V was pared by 5 bases and J by 7 bases, with 11 bases between. The CDR3 DNA reads TGTGCCAGCAGCCAGGGAAGGGGTGAAGCTTTCTTT. This sequence encodes CASSQGRGEAFF.

This clone came up once. The chain combines TRBV2 with TRBJ2-7; D gene ambiguous. The V end lost 2 bases, the J end lost 3 bases, and 8 bases lay between the germline ends. The CDR3 has 13 amino acids. Germline V lookup: CDR1 SNHLY, CDR2 FYNNEI. For the CDR3, the DNA is TGTGCCAGCAGTGAACAGGCGCTCTACGAGCAGTACTTC. It codes for CASSEQALYEQYF. Drawing the rest from reference TRBV2 and TRBJ2-7, the complete variable domain is EPEVTQTPSHQVTQMGQEVILRCVPISNHLYFYWYRQILGQKVEFLVSFYNNEISEKSEIFDDQFSVERPDGSNFTLKIRSTKLEDSAMYFCASSEQALYEQYFGPGTRLTVT.

V and J are TRBV14 and TRBJ1-1, with TRBD1 matching 8 bases. This CDR3 is 13 amino acids long. Germline CDR1 SGHDN, CDR2 FVKESK. V lost 4 bases and J lost 4; bases outside the gene matches: 2. The CDR3 DNA follows: TGTGCCAGCAGCCGGACAGGGCTCACTGAAGCTTTCTTT. This gives the protein CASSRTGLTEAFF.

In DNA, the CDR3 is TGTGCCAGCAGTCCCCAGGGACCCGGGACCCCTAGTTCTGGCTACACCTTC. Its translation is CASSPQGPGTPSSGYTF. The J gene is TRBJ1-2, the V gene TRBV2, with D possibly being TRBD1 (5 bases). V gave up 5 bases and J gave up 7 bases, with 26 bases separating them. Germline-derived CDR1 and CDR2 are SNHLY and FYNNEI. The CDR3 covers 17 residues.

This clone was recorded only once. J is TRBJ2-5 and V is TRBV6-5; 7 bases match TRBD2. The CDR3 consists of 15 residues. With V trimmed by 2 bases and J by 7 bases, 10 bases remained unmatched. Germline V CDR1 and CDR2: MNHEY, SVGAGI. The CDR3 coding sequence is TGTGCCAGCAGTTACGGGGCTAGCGGAGAGGGGACCCAGTACTTC. The encoded protein is CASSYGASGEGTQYF.

The chain is built from TRBV6-1 and TRBJ1-2, with TRBD1 as a possible D gene (5 bases). This CDR3 contains 14 residues. CDR1 is MNHNS and CDR2 is SASEGT in the germline V gene. Trimming cost V 2 bases and J 3 bases, with 10 bases left between them. CDR3 DNA: TGTGCCAGCAGTGAATGGGGGGATGACTATGGCTACACCTTC. This gives the protein CASSEWGDDYGYTF.

This clone was detected once. The chain's CDR3 is CASSYRIRKAEAFF. In DNA form, the CDR3 reads TGTGCCAGCAGTTATCGGATTAGGAAGGCTGAAGCTTTCTTT. This chain uses TRBV6-2 or TRBV6-3 with TRBJ1-1; no clear D. Germline CDR1 MNHEY, CDR2 SVGEGT. Between the trimmed V and J ends, which lost 3 bases and 6 bases, there was a span of 14 bases. The CDR3 runs 14 residues.

The chain combines TRBV7-2 with TRBJ1-1; possibly TRBD1 for D (6 bases). Germline CDR1 is SGHTA and CDR2 is FQGNSA. The CDR3 is 15 residues long. Trimming took 1 base from V and 4 from J, leaving 13 bases between them. This CDR3 reads CASSLVRGRSTEAFF. CDR3 nucleotides: TGTGCCAGCAGCTTAGTCAGGGGACGGAGCACTGAAGCTTTCTTT.

The chain is built from TRBV3-1 (or the pseudogene TRBV3-2) and TRBJ1-2, with TRBD1 as a possible D gene (5 bases). Trimming removed 5 bases from V and 9 bases from J, with 16 bases in between. Germline-derived CDR1 and CDR2 are LGHDT and YNNKEL (reference sequence). The CDR3 loop spans 13 amino acids. The DNA of the CDR3 is TGTGCCAGCAGCGTCGGGACCTATAACCGCTACACCTTC. Protein product: CASSVGTYNRYTF.

The chain recombines TRBV27 with TRBJ2-7, with D hard to call. Germline V gene sequence: CDR1 MNHEY, CDR2 SMNVEV (reference sequence). The V gene lost 0 bases and the J gene lost 5 bases, with 11 bases spanning the gap. There are 14 residues in the CDR3. The CDR3 spells CASSLSRRWDEQYF. The CDR3 coding sequence is TGTGCCAGCAGTTTATCGAGACGCTGGGACGAGCAGTACTTC.

The rearrangement links TRBV19 to TRBJ1-5; TRBD1 agrees at 8 bases. Germline V gives CDR1 LNHDA, CDR2 SQIVND (reference sequence). The CDR3 contains 16 residues. Germline trimming cut 5 bases from V and 7 bases from J; bases unmatched to any gene: 13. The DNA for the CDR3 is TGTGCCAGTAGTCTCAGAGGACAGGGCTGGAACCAGCCCCAGCATTTT. Translated, it gives CASSLRGQGWNQPQHF.

Concerning this clone itself: The junction shows a germline mismatch at one end, possibly a read error. The rearrangement joins TRBV7-7 to TRBJ2-5; 12 bases are a match to TRBD2. There are 15 residues in the CDR3. CDR1 and CDR2 from the germline V gene are SSHAT and FNYEAQ (reference sequence). The CDR3 reads CASSIGLAGLETQYF. Here the CDR3 DNA reads TGTGCTAGCAGCATAGGACTAGCGGGATTAGAGACCCAGTACTTC.